The sequence of this T cell receptor beta chain was determined in a study of blood T cell repertoires in COVID-19. Study in general: The samples span acute and convalescent COVID-19 from the United States, Italy and Spain.

Study processing details: Nucleated cell counts were estimated from reference gene primer amplification. The method was immunoSEQ multiplex PCR; TCRdb's version includes in-frame clones alone and lacks a portion of them. V, J and clone size are taken as reported in that table, and D and trimming were inferred from the DNA itself. The table shows over 90,000 clones, with 70% to 90% occurring only once. Germline V gene sequence: CDR1 MNHEY, CDR2 SMNVEV (reference sequence). The CDR3 length is 11 residues. Trimming stripped 4 bases from V and 2 bases from J, with 3 bases between. This sequence originates from a man in his fifties or sixties with active COVID-19. V and J are TRBV27 and TRBJ2-7; unclear D gene. Sequenced sample: peripheral blood. The DNA for the CDR3 is TGTGCCAGCAGTTCCACCTACGAGCAGTACTTC. Its protein is CASSSTYEQYF.